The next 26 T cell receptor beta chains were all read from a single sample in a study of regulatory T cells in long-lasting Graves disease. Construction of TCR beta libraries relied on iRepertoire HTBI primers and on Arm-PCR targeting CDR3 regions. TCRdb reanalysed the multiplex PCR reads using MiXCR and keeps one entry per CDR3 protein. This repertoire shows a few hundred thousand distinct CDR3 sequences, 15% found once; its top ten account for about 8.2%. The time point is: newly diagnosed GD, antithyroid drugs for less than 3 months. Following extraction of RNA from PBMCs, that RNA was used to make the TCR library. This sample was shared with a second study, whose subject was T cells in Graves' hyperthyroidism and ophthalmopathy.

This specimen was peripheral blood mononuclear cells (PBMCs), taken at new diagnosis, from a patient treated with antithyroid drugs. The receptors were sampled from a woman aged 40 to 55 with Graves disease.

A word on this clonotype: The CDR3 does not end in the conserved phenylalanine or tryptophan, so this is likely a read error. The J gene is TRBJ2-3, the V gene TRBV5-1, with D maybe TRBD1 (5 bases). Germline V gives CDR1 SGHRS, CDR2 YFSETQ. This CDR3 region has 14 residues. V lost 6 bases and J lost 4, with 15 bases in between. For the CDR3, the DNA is TGCGCCAGCATGGAAGGGGTGGCCCCAGATACGCAGTATCTT. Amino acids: CASMEGVAPDTQYL.

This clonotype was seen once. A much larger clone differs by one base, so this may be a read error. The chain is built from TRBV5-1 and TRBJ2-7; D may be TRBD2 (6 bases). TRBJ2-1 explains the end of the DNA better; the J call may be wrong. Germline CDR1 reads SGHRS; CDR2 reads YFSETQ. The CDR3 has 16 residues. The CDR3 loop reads CASSLAPSVSSYEQFF. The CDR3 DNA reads TGCGCCAGCAGCTTGGCCCCTAGCGTGAGCTCCTACGAGCAGTTCTTC.

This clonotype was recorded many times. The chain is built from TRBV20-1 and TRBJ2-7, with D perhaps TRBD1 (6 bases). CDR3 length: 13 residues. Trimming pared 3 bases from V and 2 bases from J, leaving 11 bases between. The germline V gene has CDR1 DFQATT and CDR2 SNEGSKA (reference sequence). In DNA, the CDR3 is TGCAGTGCTAGTCGCCGGGACACCTACGAGCAGTACTTC. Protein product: CSASRRDTYEQYF.

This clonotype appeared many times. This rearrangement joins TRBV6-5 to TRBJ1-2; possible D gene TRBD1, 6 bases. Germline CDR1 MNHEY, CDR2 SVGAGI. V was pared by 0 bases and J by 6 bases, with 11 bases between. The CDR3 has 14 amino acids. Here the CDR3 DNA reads TGTGCCAGCAGTTACTCCGGACAGTGGAATGGCTACACCTTC. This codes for CASSYSGQWNGYTF.

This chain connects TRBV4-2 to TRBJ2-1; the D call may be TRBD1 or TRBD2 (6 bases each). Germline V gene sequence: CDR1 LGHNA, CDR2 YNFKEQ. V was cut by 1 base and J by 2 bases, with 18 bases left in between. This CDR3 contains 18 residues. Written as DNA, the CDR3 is TGTGCCAGCAGCCAAGGGGGAGGAGGGGACAAAGCCTACAATGAGCAGTTCTTC. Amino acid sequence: CASSQGGGGDKAYNEQFF.

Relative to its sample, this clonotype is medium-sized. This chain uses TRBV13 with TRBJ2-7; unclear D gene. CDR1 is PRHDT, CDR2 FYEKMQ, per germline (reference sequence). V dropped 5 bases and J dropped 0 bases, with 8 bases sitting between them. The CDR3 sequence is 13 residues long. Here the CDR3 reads CASSVESSYEQYF. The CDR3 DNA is TGTGCCAGCAGCGTGGAGAGCTCCTACGAGCAGTACTTC.

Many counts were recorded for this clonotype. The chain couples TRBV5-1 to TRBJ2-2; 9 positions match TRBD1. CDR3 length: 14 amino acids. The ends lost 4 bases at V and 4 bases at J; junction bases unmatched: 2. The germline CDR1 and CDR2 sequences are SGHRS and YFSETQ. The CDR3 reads CASSRGQGTGELFF. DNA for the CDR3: TGCGCCAGCAGCCGGGGACAGGGCACCGGGGAGCTGTTTTTT.

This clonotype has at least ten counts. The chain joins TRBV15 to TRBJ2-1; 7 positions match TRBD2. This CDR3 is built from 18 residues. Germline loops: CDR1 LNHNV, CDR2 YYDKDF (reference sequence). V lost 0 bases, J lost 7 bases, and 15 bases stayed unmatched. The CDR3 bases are TGTGCCACCAGCAGAGATCTTCATTGGCGGGAGACGAGTAATGAGCAGTTCTTC. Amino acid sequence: CATSRDLHWRETSNEQFF.

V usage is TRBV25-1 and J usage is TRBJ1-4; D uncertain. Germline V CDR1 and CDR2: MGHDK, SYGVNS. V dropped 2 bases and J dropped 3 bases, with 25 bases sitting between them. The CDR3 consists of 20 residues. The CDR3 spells CASSEHPPPGRWLANEKLFF. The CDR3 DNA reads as TGTGCCAGCAGTGAACACCCTCCTCCGGGGAGGTGGTTGGCTAATGAAAAACTGTTTTTT.

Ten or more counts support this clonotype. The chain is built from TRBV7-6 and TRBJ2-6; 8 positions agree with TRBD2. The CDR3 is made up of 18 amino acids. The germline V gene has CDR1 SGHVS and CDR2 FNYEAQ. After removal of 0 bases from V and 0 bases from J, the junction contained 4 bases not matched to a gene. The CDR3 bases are TGTGCCAGCAGCTTAGCCCCGGGAGGGTCCTCTGGGGCCAACGTCCTGACTTTC. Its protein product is CASSLAPGGSSGANVLTF.

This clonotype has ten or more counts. The CDR3 is CASSLSSTSGFTDTQYF. The CDR3 DNA reads as TGCGCCAGCAGCTTATCCTCGACTAGCGGGTTCACAGATACGCAGTATTTT. This chain uses TRBV5-1 with TRBJ2-3, with 10 bases aligning to TRBD2. V dropped 2 bases and J dropped 2; count of bases not matched to a gene: 8. CDR1 SGHRS and CDR2 YFSETQ come from the germline V gene. This CDR3 contains 17 residues.

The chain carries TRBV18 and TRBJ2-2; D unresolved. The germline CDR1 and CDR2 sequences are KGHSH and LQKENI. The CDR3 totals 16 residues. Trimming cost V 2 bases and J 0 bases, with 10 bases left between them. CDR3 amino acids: CASSPFEGSNTGELFF. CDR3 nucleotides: TGTGCCAGCTCACCATTCGAAGGCTCGAACACCGGGGAGCTGTTTTTT.

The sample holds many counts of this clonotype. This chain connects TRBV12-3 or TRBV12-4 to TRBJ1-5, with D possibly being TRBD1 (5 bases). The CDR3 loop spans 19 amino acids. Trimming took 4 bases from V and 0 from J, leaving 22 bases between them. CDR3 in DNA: TGTGCCAGCAGTTCGGGCCCAGACAGAGAACTTGATAGCAATCAGCCCCAGCATTTT. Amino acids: CASSSGPDRELDSNQPQHF.

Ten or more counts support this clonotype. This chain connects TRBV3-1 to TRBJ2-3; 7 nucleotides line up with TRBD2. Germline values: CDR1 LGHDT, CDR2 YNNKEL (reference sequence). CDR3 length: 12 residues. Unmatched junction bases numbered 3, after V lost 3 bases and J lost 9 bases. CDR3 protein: CASSQGGVTQYF. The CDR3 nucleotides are TGTGCCAGCAGCCAGGGGGGGGTAACGCAGTATTTT.

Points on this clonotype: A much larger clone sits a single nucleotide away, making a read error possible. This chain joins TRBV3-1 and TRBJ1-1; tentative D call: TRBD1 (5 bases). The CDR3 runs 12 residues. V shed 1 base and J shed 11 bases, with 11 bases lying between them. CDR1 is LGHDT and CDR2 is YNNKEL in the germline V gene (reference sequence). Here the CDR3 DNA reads TGTGCCAGCAGCCAAGGGGACTGGTTGGCTTTCTTT. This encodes CASSQGDWLAFF. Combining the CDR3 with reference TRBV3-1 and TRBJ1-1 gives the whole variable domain DTAVSQTPKYLVTQMGNDKSIKCEQNLGHDTMYWYKQDSKKFLKIMFSYNNKELIINETVPNRFSPKSPDKAHLNLHINSLELGDSAVYFCASSQGDWLAFFGQGTRLTVV.

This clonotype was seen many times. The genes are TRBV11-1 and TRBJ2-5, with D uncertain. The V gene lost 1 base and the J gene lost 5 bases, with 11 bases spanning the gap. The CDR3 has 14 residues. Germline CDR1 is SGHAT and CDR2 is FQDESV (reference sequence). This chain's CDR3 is CASSLVSEWETQYF. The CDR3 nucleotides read TGTGCCAGCAGCTTAGTGTCGGAGTGGGAGACCCAGTACTTC. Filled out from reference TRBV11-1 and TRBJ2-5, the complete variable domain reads EAEVAQSPRYKITEKSQAVAFWCDPISGHATLYWYRQILGQGPELLVQFQDESVVDDSQLPKDRFSAERLKGVDSTLKIQPAELGDSAMYLCASSLVSEWETQYFGPGTRLLVL.

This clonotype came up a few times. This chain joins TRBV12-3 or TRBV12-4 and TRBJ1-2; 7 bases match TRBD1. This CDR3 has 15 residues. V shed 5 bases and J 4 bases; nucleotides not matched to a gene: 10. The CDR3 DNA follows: TGTGCCAGCAGTCCCGGGACAGACTCCGTCTATGGCTACACCTTC. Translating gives CASSPGTDSVYGYTF.

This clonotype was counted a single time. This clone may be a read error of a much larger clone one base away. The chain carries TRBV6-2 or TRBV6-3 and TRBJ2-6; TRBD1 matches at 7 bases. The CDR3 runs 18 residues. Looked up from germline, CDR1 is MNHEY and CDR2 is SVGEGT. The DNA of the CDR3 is TGTGCCAGCAGTTCAGTTCCAGGGGGAAGCTCTGGGGCCGACGTCCTGACTTTC. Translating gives CASSSVPGGSSGADVLTF.

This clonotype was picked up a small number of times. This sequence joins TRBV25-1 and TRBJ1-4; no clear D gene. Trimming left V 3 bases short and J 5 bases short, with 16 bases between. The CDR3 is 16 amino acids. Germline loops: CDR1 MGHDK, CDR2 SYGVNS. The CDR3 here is CASSDGDWEWNEKLFF. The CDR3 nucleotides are TGTGCCAGCAGTGACGGGGATTGGGAATGGAATGAAAAACTGTTTTTT.

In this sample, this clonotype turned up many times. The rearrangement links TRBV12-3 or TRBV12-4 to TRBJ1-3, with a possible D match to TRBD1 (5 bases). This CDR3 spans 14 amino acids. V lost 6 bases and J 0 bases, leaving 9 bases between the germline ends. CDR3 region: CASSSGGSGNTIYF. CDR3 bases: TGTGCCAGCAGCTCCGGGGGCTCTGGAAACACCATATATTTT.

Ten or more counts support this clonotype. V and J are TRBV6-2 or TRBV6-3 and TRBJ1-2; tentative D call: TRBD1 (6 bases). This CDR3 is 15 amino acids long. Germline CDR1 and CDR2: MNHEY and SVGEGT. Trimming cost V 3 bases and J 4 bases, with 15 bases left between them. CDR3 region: CASSYGQGRGYGYTF. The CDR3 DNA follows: TGTGCCAGCAGTTATGGGCAGGGGAGAGGCTATGGCTACACCTTC.

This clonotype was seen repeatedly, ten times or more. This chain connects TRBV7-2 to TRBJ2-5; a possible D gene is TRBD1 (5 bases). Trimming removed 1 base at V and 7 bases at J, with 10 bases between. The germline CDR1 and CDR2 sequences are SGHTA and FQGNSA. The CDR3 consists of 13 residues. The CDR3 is CASSLDPQATQYF. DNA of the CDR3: TGTGCCAGCAGCTTAGACCCACAGGCGACCCAGTACTTC.

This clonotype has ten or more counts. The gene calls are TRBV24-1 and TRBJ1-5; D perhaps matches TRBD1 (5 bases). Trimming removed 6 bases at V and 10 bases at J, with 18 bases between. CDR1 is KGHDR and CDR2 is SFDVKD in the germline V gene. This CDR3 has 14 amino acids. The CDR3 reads CATSTLGEISPQHF. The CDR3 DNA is TGTGCCACCAGTACGCTGGGGGAAATCAGCCCCCAGCATTTT.

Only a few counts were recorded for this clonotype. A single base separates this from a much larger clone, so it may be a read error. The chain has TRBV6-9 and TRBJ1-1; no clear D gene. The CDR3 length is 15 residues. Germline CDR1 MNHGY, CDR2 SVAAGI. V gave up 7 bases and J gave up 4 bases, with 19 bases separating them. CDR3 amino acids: CASNYSSAGGTEAFF. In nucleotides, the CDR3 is TGTGCCAGCAATTACTCCTCAGCAGGTGGCACTGAAGCTTTCTTT.

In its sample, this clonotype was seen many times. The CDR3 region has the DNA TGTGCCAGCAGCTTAGAAAGGTTAACGAACACCGGGGAGCTGTTTTTT. Its protein product is CASSLERLTNTGELFF. This chain joins TRBV7-8 and TRBJ2-2; no firm D call. V was cut by 1 base and J by 0 bases, with 9 bases left in between. The CDR3 has 16 residues. Germline V gene lookup returns CDR1 SGHVS and CDR2 FQNEAQ.

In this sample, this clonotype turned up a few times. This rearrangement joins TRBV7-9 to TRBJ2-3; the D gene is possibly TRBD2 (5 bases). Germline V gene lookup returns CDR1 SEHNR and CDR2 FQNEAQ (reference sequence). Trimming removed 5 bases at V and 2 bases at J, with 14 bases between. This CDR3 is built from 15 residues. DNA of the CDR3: TGTGCCAGCAGCCCACTAGAACGCCACACAGATACGCAGTATTTT. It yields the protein CASSPLERHTDTQYF. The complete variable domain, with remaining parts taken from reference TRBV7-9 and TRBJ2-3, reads DTGVSQNPRHKITKRGQNVTFRCDPISEHNRLYWYRQTLGQGPEFLTYFQNEAQLEKSRLLSDRFSAERPKGSFSTLEIQRTEQGDSAMYLCASSPLERHTDTQYFGPGTRLTVL.